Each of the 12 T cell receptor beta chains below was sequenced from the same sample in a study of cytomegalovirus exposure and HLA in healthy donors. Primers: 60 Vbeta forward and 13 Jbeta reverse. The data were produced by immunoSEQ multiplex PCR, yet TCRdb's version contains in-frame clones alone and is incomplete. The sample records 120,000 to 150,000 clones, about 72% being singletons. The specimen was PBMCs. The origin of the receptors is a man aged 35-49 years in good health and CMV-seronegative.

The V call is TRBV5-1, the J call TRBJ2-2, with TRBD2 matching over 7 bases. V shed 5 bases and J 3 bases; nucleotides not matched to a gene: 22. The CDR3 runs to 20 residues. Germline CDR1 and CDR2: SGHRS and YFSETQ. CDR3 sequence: CASRTDFKPIGRLDTGELFF. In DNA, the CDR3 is TGCGCCAGCAGAACAGATTTTAAACCGATCGGGAGGTTGGACACCGGGGAGCTGTTTTTT.

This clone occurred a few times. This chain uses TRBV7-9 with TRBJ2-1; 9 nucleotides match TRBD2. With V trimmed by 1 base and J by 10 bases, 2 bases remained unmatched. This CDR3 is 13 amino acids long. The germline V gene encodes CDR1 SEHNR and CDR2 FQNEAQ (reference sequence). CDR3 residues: CASSLGLAGEQFF. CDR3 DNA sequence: TGTGCCAGCAGCTTAGGGCTAGCGGGGGAGCAGTTCTTC.

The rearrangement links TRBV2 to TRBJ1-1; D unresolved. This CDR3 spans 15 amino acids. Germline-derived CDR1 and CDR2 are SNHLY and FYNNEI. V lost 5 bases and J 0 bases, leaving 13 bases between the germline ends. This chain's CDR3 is CASSSFWEVNTEAFF. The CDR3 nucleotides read TGTGCCAGCAGTAGTTTCTGGGAGGTGAACACTGAAGCTTTCTTT.

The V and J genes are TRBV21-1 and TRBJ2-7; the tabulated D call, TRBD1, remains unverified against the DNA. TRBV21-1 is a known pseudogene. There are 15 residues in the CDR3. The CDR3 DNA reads TGTGCCAGCAGGGGGACAGGGGGCCTTTTCTACGAGCAGTACTTC. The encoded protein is CASRGTGGLFYEQYF.

The DNA of the CDR3 is TGTGCCAGCAGCAGGACAGGCATAAGCTCCTACGAGCAGTACTTC. Translating gives CASSRTGISSYEQYF. The chain links TRBV5-4 to TRBJ2-7; TRBD1 agrees at 7 bases. The CDR3 runs 15 residues. V lost 4 bases, J lost 0 bases, and 7 bases stayed unmatched. CDR1 and CDR2 from the germline V gene are SGHNT and YYREEE (reference sequence).

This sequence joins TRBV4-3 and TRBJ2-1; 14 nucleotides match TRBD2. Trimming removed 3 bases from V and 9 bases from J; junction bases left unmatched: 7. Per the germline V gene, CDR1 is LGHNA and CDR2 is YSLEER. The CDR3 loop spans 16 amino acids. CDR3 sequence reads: CASSQGLAGEWVEQFF. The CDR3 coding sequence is TGCGCCAGCAGCCAGGGACTAGCGGGAGAGTGGGTTGAGCAGTTCTTC.

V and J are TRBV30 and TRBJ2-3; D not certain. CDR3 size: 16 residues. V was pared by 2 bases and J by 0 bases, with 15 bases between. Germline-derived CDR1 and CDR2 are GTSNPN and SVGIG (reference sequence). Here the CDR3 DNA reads TGTGCCTGGAGTTTCTTTAGTGGAGTAAGCACAGATACGCAGTATTTT. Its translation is CAWSFFSGVSTDTQYF.

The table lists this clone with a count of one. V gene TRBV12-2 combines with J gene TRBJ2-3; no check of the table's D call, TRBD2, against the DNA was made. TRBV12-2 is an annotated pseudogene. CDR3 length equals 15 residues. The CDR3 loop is CASRPPTPRLVTQYF. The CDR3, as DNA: TGTGCAAGTCGCCCTCCGACTCCCCGGCTTGTTACGCAGTATTTT.

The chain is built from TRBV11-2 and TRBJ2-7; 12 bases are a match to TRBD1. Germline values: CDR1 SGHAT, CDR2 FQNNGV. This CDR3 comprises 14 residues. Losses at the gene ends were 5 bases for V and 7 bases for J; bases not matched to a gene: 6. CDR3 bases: TGTGCCAGCAGCCTGGGACAGGGGGCGAAAGAGCAGTACTTC. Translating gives CASSLGQGAKEQYF.

CDR3 coding DNA: TGTGCCAGCAGGAAAGACAGGGGGAATGAAAAACTGTTTTTT. Translating gives CASRKDRGNEKLFF. The chain joins TRBV2 to TRBJ1-4, with TRBD1 identical over 9 bases. Germline V lookup: CDR1 SNHLY, CDR2 FYNNEI. The CDR3 runs 14 residues. The V gene end was trimmed by 6 bases and the J gene end by 5 bases; junction bases not matched to a gene: 4.

CDR3 bases: TGTGCCAGCAGGGACAGGGGGCGCGAGCAGTACTTC. Protein: CASRDRGREQYF. The chain joins TRBV27 to TRBJ2-7, with TRBD1 matching 11 bases. The CDR3 consists of 12 residues. The J segment lost 6 bases and the V segment lost 6 bases, leaving 1 base of the junction unmatched. CDR1 and CDR2 (germline): MNHEY, SMNVEV (reference sequence).

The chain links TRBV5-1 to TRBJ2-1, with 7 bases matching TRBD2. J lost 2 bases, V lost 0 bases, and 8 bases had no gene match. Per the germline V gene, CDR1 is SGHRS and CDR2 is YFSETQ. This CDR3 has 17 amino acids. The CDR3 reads CASSLGGGPSTYNEQFF. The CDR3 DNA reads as TGCGCCAGCAGCTTGGGGGGGGGACCTTCTACCTACAATGAGCAGTTCTTC.